This record looks at one TCR beta chain sequence and its context. The antigen remains undetermined. This PCR relied on a set of 60 Vbeta primers and 13 Jbeta primers. How the authors handled the data: As a later analysis found, there were 80 million or so unique TCR beta chains, of which some 10 million were shared. Measured with immunoSEQ multiplex PCR; TCRdb has only the in-frame clones, and not every one. For V, J and clone size, that table is used; D and trimming come from the DNA. The table shows about 120,000 clones, with about four fifths occurring only once. Germline-derived CDR1 and CDR2 are LNHNV and YYDKDF (reference sequence). With 2 bases clipped from V and 6 bases from J, the junction kept 0 bases outside the gene matches. The CDR3 runs 14 residues. These data belong to a study of cytomegalovirus exposure and HLA in healthy donors. Study-level findings and limits: After further analysis at a later stage, 17,000 or so TCR beta sequences were associated with HLA alleles at 0.05 false discovery rate.

The sequence was collected from a man younger than 45 in good health and CMV-seropositive. The chain links TRBV15 to TRBJ1-6, with 8 bases aligning to TRBD1. The sample consisted of PBMCs. In nucleotides, the CDR3 is TGTGCCACCAGCAGAACAGGGGGTAATTCACCCCTCCACTTT. Protein: CATSRTGGNSPLHF.